This T cell receptor beta chain stems from a study of metastatic and nonmetastatic thyroid tumors. Germline V lookup: CDR1 MNHNS, CDR2 SASEGT. With 6 bases clipped from V and 9 bases from J, the junction kept 7 bases outside the gene matches. CDR3 length: 14 residues. Treatment of any kind had been given to no patient before thyroid surgery. Original data processing: What underpinned the distant-metastasis classifier for papillary thyroid cancer was the set of CDR3 differences across clinicopathological groups. TCRdb reanalyzed the PCR reads with MiXCR. In this record, the V and J calls reflect TCRdb's handling and not the investigators' own analysis. This table holds about 6,400 clones, 25% to 40% found once. This clone qualifies as medium-sized (0.01 to 0.1%).

V gene TRBV6-1 combines with J gene TRBJ2-1; 11 nucleotides match TRBD2. The source of this sequence is a female donor with papillary thyroid cancer or a benign thyroid nodule (not recorded which). Some clones in this sample may be carry-over from other donors' samples. Sequenced sample: tumor tissue. CDR3 nucleotides: TGTGCCAGCAGCAAACTAGCGGGGGATTCTGAGCAGTTCTTC. As protein: CASSKLAGDSEQFF.